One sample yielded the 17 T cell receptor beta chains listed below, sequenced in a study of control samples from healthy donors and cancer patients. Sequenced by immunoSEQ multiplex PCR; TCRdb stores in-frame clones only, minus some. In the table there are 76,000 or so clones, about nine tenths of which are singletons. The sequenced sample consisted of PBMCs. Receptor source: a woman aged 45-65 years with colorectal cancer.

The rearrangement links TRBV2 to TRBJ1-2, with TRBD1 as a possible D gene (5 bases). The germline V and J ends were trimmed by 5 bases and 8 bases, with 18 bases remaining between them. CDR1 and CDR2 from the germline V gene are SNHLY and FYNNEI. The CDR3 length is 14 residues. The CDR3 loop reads CASSTIDSPAGYTF. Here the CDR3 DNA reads TGTGCCAGCAGTACCATCGACAGTCCAGCCGGCTACACCTTC.

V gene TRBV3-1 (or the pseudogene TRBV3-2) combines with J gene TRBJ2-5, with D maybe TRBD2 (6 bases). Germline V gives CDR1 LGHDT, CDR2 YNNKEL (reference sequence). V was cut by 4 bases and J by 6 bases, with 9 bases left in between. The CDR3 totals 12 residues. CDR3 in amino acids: CASSLGGQTQYF. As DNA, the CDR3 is TGTGCCAGCAGCCTCGGGGGACAGACCCAGTACTTC.

The CDR3 region is CASSGGGAGFLNEKLFF. The CDR3 coding sequence is TGTGCCAGCAGCGGGGGAGGGGCCGGGTTCCTGAATGAAAAACTGTTTTTT. This chain links TRBV5-6 with TRBJ1-4; the D gene is possibly TRBD1 (5 bases). The CDR3 runs to 17 residues. The germline V gene encodes CDR1 SGHDT and CDR2 YYEEEE. Trimming took 4 bases from V and 5 from J, leaving 21 bases between them.

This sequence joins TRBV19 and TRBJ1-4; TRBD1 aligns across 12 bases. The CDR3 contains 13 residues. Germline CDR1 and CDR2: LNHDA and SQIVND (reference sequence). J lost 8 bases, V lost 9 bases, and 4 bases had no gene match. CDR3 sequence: CASMGQGAEKLFF. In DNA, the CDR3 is TGTGCCAGCATGGGACAGGGGGCGGAAAAACTGTTTTTT. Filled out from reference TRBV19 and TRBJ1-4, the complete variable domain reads DGGITQSPKYLFRKEGQNVTLSCEQNLNHDAMYWYRQDPGQGLRLIYYSQIVNDFQKGDIAEGYSVSREKKESFPLTVTSAQKNPTAFYLCASMGQGAEKLFFGSGTQLSVL.

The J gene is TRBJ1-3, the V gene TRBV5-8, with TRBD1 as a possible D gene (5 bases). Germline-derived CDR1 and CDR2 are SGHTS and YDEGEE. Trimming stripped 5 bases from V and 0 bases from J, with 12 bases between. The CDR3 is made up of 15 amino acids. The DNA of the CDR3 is TGTGCCAGCAGTTGGGCGGGGGTCTCTGGAAACACCATATATTTT. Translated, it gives CASSWAGVSGNTIYF.

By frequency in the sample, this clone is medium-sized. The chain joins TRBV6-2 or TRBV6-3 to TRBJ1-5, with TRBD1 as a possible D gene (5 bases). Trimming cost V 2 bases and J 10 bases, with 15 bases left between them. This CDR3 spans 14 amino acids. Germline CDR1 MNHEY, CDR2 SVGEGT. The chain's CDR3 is CASSYGGGVVPQHF. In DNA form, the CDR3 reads TGTGCCAGCAGTTACGGGGGAGGGGTAGTACCCCAGCATTTT.

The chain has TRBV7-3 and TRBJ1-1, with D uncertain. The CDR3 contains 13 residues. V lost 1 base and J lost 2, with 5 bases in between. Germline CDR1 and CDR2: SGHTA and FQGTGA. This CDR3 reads CASSLIVNTEAFF. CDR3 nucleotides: TGTGCCAGCAGCTTAATAGTCAACACTGAAGCTTTCTTT.

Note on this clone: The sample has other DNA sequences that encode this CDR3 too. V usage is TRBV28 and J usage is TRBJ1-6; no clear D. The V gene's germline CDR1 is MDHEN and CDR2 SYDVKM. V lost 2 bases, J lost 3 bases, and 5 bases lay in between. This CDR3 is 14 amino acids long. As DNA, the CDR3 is TGTGCCAGCAGTTTAGCGGGCTATAATTCACCCCTCCACTTT. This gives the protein CASSLAGYNSPLHF.

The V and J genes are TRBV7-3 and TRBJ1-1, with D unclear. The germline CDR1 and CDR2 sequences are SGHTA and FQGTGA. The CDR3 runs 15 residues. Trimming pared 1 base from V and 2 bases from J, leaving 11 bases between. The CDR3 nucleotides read TGTGCCAGCAGCTTAAGGGGAACGGGTAACACTGAAGCTTTCTTT. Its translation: CASSLRGTGNTEAFF.

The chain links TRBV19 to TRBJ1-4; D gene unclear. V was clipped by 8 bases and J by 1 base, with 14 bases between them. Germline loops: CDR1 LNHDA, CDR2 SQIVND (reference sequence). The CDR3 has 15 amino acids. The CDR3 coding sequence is TGTGCCAGTTCCGAGGACCGGGGAACTAATGAAAAACTGTTTTTT. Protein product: CASSEDRGTNEKLFF.

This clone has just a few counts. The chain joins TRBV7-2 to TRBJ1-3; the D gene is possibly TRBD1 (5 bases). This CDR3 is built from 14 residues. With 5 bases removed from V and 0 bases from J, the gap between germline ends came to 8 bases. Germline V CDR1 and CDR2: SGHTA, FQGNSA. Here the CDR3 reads CASSPRGSGNTIYF. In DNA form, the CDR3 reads TGTGCCAGCAGCCCGAGGGGCTCTGGAAACACCATATATTTT.

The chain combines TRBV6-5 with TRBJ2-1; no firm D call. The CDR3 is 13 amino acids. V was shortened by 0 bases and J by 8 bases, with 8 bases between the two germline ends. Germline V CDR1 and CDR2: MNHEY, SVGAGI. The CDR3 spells CASSYSYNYEQFF. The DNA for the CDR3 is TGTGCCAGCAGTTACTCTTACAACTATGAGCAGTTCTTC.

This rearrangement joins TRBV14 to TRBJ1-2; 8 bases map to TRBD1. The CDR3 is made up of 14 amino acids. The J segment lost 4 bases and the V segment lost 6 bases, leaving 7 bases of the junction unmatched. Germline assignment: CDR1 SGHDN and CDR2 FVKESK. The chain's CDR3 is CASSRQTGGYGYTF. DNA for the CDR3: TGTGCCAGCAGTCGACAAACAGGGGGCTATGGCTACACCTTC.

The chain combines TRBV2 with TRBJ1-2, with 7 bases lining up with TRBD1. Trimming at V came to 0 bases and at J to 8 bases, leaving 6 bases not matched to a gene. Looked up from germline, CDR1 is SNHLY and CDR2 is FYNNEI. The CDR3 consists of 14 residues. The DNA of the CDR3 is TGTGCCAGCAGTGAAGCCGAGGGGGCCGAGGGCTACACCTTC. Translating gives CASSEAEGAEGYTF.

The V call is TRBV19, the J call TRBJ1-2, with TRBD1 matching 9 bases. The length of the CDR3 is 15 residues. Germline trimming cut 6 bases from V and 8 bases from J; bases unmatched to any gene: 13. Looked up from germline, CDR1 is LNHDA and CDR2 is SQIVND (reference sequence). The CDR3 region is CASSVPGQGSGGYTF. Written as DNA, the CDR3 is TGTGCCAGTAGCGTCCCGGGACAGGGATCTGGCGGCTACACCTTC.

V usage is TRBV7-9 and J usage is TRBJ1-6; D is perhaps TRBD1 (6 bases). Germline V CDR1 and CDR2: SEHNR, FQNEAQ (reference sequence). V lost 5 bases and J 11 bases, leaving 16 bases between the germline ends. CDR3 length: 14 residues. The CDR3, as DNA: TGTGCCAGCAGCGACTCCGGAGGGGGAGCACCCCTCCACTTT. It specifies CASSDSGGGAPLHF.

Here the CDR3 DNA reads TGTGCCAGCAGCGCCCGGACAGCACCCAGCACCGGGGAGCTGTTTTTT. Residues: CASSARTAPSTGELFF. The V call is TRBV2, the J call TRBJ2-2; maybe TRBD1 (6 bases). The CDR3 runs to 16 residues. Germline CDR1 reads SNHLY; CDR2 reads FYNNEI. The V end was cut by 6 bases, the J end by 4 bases, with 18 bases between.